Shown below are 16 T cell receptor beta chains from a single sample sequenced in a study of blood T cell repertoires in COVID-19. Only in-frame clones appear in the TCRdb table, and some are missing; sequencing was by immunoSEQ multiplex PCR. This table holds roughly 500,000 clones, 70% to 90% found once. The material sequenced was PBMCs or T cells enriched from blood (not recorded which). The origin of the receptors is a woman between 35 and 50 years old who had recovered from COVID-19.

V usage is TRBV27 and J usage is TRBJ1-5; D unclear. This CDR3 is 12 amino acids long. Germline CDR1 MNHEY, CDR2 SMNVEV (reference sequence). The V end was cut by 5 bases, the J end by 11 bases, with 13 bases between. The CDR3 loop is CASSAPWGAQHF. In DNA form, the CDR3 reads TGTGCCAGCAGTGCGCCCTGGGGAGCCCAGCATTTT.

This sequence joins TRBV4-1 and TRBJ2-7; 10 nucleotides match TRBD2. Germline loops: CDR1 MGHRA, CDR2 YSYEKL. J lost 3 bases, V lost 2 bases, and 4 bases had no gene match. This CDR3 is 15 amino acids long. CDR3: CASSQSIAGGYEQYF. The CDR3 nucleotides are TGCGCCAGCAGCCAATCCATAGCGGGAGGCTACGAGCAGTACTTC.

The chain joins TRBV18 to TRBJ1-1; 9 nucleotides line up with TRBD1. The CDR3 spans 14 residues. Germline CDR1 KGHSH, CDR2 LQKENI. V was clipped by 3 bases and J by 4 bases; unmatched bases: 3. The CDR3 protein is CASSPTTGGTEAFF. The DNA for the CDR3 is TGTGCCAGCTCACCCACGACAGGGGGCACTGAAGCTTTCTTT.

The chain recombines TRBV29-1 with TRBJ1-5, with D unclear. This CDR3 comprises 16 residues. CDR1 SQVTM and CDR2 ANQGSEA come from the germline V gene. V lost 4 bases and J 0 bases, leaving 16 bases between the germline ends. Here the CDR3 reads CSVVEGGYHSNQPQHF. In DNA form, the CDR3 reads TGCAGCGTTGTAGAGGGCGGGTACCATAGCAATCAGCCCCAGCATTTT.

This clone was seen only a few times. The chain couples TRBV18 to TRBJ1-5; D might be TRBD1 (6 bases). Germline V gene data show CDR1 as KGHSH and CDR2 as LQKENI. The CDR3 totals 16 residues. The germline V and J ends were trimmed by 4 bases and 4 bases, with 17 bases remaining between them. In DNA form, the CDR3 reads TGTGCCAGCTCACAGTCGACAGGTCTTAGGAATCAGCCCCAGCATTTT. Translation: CASSQSTGLRNQPQHF.

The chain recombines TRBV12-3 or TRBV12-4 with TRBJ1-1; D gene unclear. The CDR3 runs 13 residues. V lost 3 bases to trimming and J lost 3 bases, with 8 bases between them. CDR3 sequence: CASSFYRDTEAFF. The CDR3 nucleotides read TGTGCCAGCAGTTTTTATCGGGACACTGAAGCTTTCTTT.

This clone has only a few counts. CDR3 loop: CASSTNRGLNEAFF. As DNA, the CDR3 is TGTGCCAGCAGCACCAACAGGGGATTAAACGAAGCTTTCTTT. The chain has TRBV27 and TRBJ1-1; 7 positions match TRBD1. The germline V gene has CDR1 MNHEY and CDR2 SMNVEV (reference sequence). The CDR3 has 14 residues. Trimming took 6 bases from V and 8 from J; bases not matched to a gene: 12.

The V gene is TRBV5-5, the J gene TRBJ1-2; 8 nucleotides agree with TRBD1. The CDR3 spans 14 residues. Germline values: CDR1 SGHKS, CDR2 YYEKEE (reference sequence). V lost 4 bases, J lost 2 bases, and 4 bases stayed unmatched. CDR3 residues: CASSLDRGNYGYTF. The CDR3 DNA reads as TGTGCCAGCAGCCTCGACAGGGGCAACTATGGCTACACCTTC.

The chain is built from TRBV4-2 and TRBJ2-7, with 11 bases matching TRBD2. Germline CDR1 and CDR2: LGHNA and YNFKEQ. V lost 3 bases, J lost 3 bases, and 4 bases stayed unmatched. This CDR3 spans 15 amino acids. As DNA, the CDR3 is TGTGCCAGCAGCCATACCGGGACTAGCGGCTACGAGCAGTACTTC. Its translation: CASSHTGTSGYEQYF.

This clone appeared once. The CDR3 coding sequence is TGTGCCAGCAGCGTCAGCGGAGGTCGCAATGAGCAGTTCTTC. The encoded protein is CASSVSGGRNEQFF. This rearrangement joins TRBV9 to TRBJ2-1; possible D gene TRBD2, 5 bases. Between the trimmed V and J ends, which lost 2 bases and 6 bases, there was a span of 12 bases. The length of the CDR3 is 14 residues. The germline CDR1 and CDR2 sequences are SGDLS and YYNGEE.

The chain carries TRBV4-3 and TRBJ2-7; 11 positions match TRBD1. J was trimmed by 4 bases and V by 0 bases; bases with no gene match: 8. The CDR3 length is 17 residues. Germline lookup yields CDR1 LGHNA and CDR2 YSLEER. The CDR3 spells CASSQDDGGQGAYEQYF. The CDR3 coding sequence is TGCGCCAGCAGCCAAGATGACGGCGGACAGGGGGCTTACGAGCAGTACTTC.

CDR3 protein: CASSIEGSGGLKETQYF. The CDR3 DNA follows: TGTGCCAGCAGCATCGAGGGGTCCGGGGGTCTGAAAGAGACCCAGTACTTC. The rearrangement links TRBV9 to TRBJ2-5; weak D call: TRBD2 (6 bases). The germline V and J ends were trimmed by 4 bases and 3 bases, with 22 bases remaining between them. The V gene's germline CDR1 is SGDLS and CDR2 YYNGEE. The CDR3 has 17 amino acids.

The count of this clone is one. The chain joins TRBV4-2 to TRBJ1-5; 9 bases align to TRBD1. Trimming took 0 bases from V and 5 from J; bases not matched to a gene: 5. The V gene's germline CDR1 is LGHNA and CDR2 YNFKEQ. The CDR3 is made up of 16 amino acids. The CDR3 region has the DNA TGTGCCAGCAGCCAAGAAGGAGGGACAGGGTATCAGCCCCAGCATTTT. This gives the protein CASSQEGGTGYQPQHF.

The CDR3 protein is CASSPPENTEAFF. The CDR3 nucleotides are TGTGCCAGCAGTCCTCCAGAGAACACTGAAGCTTTCTTT. The J gene is TRBJ1-1, the V gene TRBV25-1; D gene ambiguous. CDR1 is MGHDK, CDR2 SYGVNS, per germline. V lost 5 bases to trimming and J lost 1 base, with 8 bases between them. The CDR3 sequence is 13 residues long.

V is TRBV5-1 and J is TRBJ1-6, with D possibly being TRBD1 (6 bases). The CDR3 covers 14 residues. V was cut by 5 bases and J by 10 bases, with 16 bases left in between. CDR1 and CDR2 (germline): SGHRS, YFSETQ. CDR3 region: CASRREGGASPLHF. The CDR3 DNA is TGCGCCAGCAGACGGGAAGGGGGGGCCTCACCCCTCCACTTT.

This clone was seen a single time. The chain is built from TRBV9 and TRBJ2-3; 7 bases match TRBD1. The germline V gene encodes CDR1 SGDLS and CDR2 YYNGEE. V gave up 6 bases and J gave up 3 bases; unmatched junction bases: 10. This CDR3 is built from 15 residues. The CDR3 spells CASTTGVPPTDTQYF. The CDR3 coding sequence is TGTGCCAGCACCACAGGGGTCCCCCCTACAGATACGCAGTATTTT.